These 10 T cell receptor beta chains came from one sample sequenced in a study of blood T cell repertoires in COVID-19. Only in-frame clones appear in the TCRdb table, and some are missing; sequencing was by immunoSEQ multiplex PCR. Among around 200,000 clones listed, around 90% were seen once. Source material: peripheral blood. The receptors come from a man between 40 and 49 years old with acute or convalescent COVID-19.

This clone has a count of ten or more. The chain carries TRBV3-1 (or the pseudogene TRBV3-2) and TRBJ2-2; D might be TRBD2 (7 bases). V lost 5 bases, J lost 4 bases, and 11 bases lay in between. Per germline, CDR1 LGHDT and CDR2 YNNKEL (reference sequence). The CDR3 length is 14 residues. CDR3 nucleotide sequence: TGTGCCAGCAGCGGGAGGGGGAGCACCGGGGAGCTGTTTTTT. Protein sequence: CASSGRGSTGELFF.

The chain couples TRBV27 to TRBJ1-1; D possibly corresponds to TRBD1 (6 bases). This CDR3 region has 15 residues. Trimming cost V 3 bases and J 1 base, with 12 bases left between them. CDR1 MNHEY and CDR2 SMNVEV come from the germline V gene (reference sequence). CDR3 loop: CASSFEVGGNTEAFF. DNA for the CDR3: TGTGCCAGCAGTTTTGAGGTAGGGGGGAACACTGAAGCTTTCTTT.

The CDR3 DNA is TGTGCCAGCGGGCGACAGAATGAGCAGTTCTTC. Protein: CASGRQNEQFF. V is TRBV7-9 and J is TRBJ2-1; D may be TRBD1 (5 bases). This CDR3 has 11 residues. Trimming took off 8 bases at V and 7 bases at J, with 9 bases between the two ends. Per germline, CDR1 SEHNR and CDR2 FQNEAQ (reference sequence).

This rearrangement joins TRBV30 to TRBJ1-6; D gene unclear. This CDR3 has 16 residues. CDR1 GTSNPN and CDR2 SVGIG come from the germline V gene (reference sequence). V shed 3 bases and J shed 7 bases, with 19 bases lying between them. The CDR3 is CAWSPAGPIINSPLHF. DNA for the CDR3: TGTGCCTGGAGCCCGGCAGGCCCTATAATAAATTCACCCCTCCACTTT.

The V call is TRBV12-3 or TRBV12-4, the J call TRBJ2-2, with a possible D match to TRBD2 (5 bases). The CDR3 is 13 amino acids. V lost 6 bases, J lost 6 bases, and 11 bases lay in between. CDR3 sequence (DNA): TGTGCCAGCAGATACCTAGCCCCCGGGGAGCTGTTTTTT. Residues: CASRYLAPGELFF.

The chain has TRBV7-9 and TRBJ2-3, with 7 bases that match TRBD1. Germline-derived CDR1 and CDR2 are SEHNR and FQNEAQ (reference sequence). The CDR3 has 14 amino acids. Trimming cost V 2 bases and J 1 base; bases outside gene matches: 0. In DNA form, the CDR3 reads TGTGCCAGCAGCTTAACAGGGGGCACAGATACGCAGTATTTT. Translated: CASSLTGGTDTQYF.

This clone occurred a few times. The genes are TRBV5-4 and TRBJ2-1, with D possibly TRBD1 on 5 matching bases. This CDR3 is built from 12 residues. Deletions cut 0 bases from V and 9 bases from J, with 7 bases between. Germline CDR1 is SGHNT and CDR2 is YYREEE (reference sequence). The CDR3: CASSLGQGEQFF. The CDR3 DNA reads as TGTGCCAGCAGCTTGGGCCAGGGTGAGCAGTTCTTC.

The V call is TRBV5-6, the J call TRBJ1-1; the D is unclear. V dropped 2 bases and J dropped 5 bases, with 10 bases sitting between them. The CDR3 covers 13 residues. Per the germline V gene, CDR1 is SGHDT and CDR2 is YYEEEE. As DNA, the CDR3 is TGTGCCAGCAGCTTAGGGAGGCGAACTGAAGCTTTCTTT. Translation gives CASSLGRRTEAFF.

This chain joins TRBV30 and TRBJ1-1; unclear D gene. Germline values: CDR1 GTSNPN, CDR2 SVGIG (reference sequence). The CDR3 consists of 13 residues. Between the trimmed V and J ends, which lost 2 bases and 1 base, there was a span of 8 bases. The CDR3 DNA reads as TGTGCCTGGAGTATAGCGACGAACACTGAAGCTTTCTTT. It codes for CAWSIATNTEAFF. Based on the CDR3 plus reference TRBV30 and TRBJ1-1, the full variable domain is SQTIHQWPATLVQPVGSPLSLECTVEGTSNPNLYWYRQAAGRGLQLLFYSVGIGQISSEVPQNLSASRPQDRQFILSSKKLLLSDSGFYLCAWSIATNTEAFFGQGTRLTVV.

The rearrangement uses TRBV5-1 and TRBJ1-2; no reliable D call. This CDR3 is built from 15 residues. CDR1 and CDR2 from the germline V gene are SGHRS and YFSETQ. Trimming pared 4 bases from V and 4 bases from J, leaving 17 bases between. For the CDR3, the DNA is TGCGCCAGCAGCCTAGGACTCGGTGGAGGCTATGGCTACACCTTC. Protein sequence: CASSLGLGGGYGYTF. Together with reference TRBV5-1 and TRBJ1-2, the CDR3 gives the full variable domain: KAGVTQTPRYLIKTRGQQVTLSCSPISGHRSVSWYQQTPGQGLQFLFEYFSETQRNKGNFPGRFSGRQFSNSRSEMNVSTLELGDSALYLCASSLGLGGGYGYTFGSGTRLTVV.